This TCR beta chain is drawn from a study of blood T cell repertoires in COVID-19. Study in general: In each case, the material was cDNA or gDNA derived from T cells, B-cell-depleted T cells, or PBMCs.

Assay used: immunoSEQ multiplex PCR; TCRdb lists only in-frame clones, some missing. The sample carries 120,000 or so clones, just over 70% recorded once. V was pared by 6 bases and J by 5 bases, with 14 bases between. Germline CDR1 reads SGHRS; CDR2 reads YFSETQ. This CDR3 region has 13 residues. This sequence originates from a human donor with acute or convalescent COVID-19. The donor label of this sample is uncertain. The sequenced material came from peripheral blood. This chain uses TRBV5-1 with TRBJ2-5, with a possible D match to TRBD1 (5 bases). The CDR3 sequence is CASKPGSGETQYF. CDR3 in DNA: TGCGCCAGCAAGCCAGGGTCAGGGGAGACCCAGTACTTC. Full variable domain (missing parts from reference TRBV5-1 and TRBJ2-5): KAGVTQTPRYLIKTRGQQVTLSCSPISGHRSVSWYQQTPGQGLQFLFEYFSETQRNKGNFPGRFSGRQFSNSRSEMNVSTLELGDSALYLCASKPGSGETQYFGPGTRLLVL.